This passage covers 19 T cell receptor beta chains from one sample sequenced in a study of cytomegalovirus exposure and HLA in healthy donors (TCRdb year 2017). To prepare the library, the immunoSEQ multiplex PCR assay was applied. For the multiplex PCR, a mixture combining 60 forward primers for TCR Vbeta segments and 13 reverse primers for TCR Jbeta segments was used. The source is immuneACCESS, and TCRdb retained only in-frame sequences with V and J called. Part of the clones is not carried over; for the studies checked, unresolved V genes explain less than half of this, and the remainder is unexplained. A total of some 120,000 clones appear in this sample, around 75% of them only once. In total, the top ten clones hold roughly 9% of the sample. The sequenced sample consisted of PBMCs. Receptors were obtained from a woman between 50 and 59 years old in good health and CMV-seropositive.

The chain joins TRBV29-1 to TRBJ1-4; D is undetermined. Germline CDR1 SQVTM, CDR2 ANQGSEA. The CDR3 has 13 amino acids. V shed 4 bases and J shed 4 bases, with 10 bases lying between them. CDR3: CSVGEGVNEKLFF. The CDR3 nucleotides are TGCAGCGTTGGGGAGGGCGTTAATGAAAAACTGTTTTTT.

The CDR3 DNA sequence: TGCGCCAGCAGCTTGGCTGGGCGGGGGGGCGGAGAGACCCAGTACTTC. Encoded protein: CASSLAGRGGGETQYF. The chain uses TRBV5-1 and TRBJ2-5; 9 nucleotides match TRBD2. This CDR3 has 16 amino acids. CDR1 is SGHRS, CDR2 YFSETQ, per germline. V dropped 0 bases and J dropped 4; count of bases not matched to a gene: 7.

This sequence joins TRBV11-3 and TRBJ2-3, with a tentative D call TRBD1 (6 bases). CDR1 and CDR2 from the germline V gene are SGHNT and YENEEA. The CDR3 runs 13 residues. V was clipped by 8 bases and J by 0 bases, with 9 bases between them. CDR3 nucleotides: TGTGCCAGCTTAGGACAGAGCACAGATACGCAGTATTTT. Translated: CASLGQSTDTQYF.

The rearrangement uses TRBV19 and TRBJ2-3; 12 nucleotides match TRBD2. Per the germline V gene, CDR1 is LNHDA and CDR2 is SQIVND (reference sequence). After removal of 6 bases from V and 4 bases from J, the junction contained 8 bases not matched to a gene. This CDR3 is 16 amino acids long. The CDR3 reads CASRPSSGRAPDTQYF. CDR3 sequence (DNA): TGTGCCAGTAGACCATCTAGCGGGAGGGCCCCAGATACGCAGTATTTT.

V and J are TRBV19 and TRBJ2-1; 7 bases map to TRBD2. CDR3 size: 14 residues. The germline V gene has CDR1 LNHDA and CDR2 SQIVND (reference sequence). V was pared by 7 bases and J by 9 bases, with 12 bases of the junction left unmatched. CDR3 DNA: TGTGCCAGTACCGAAACCGGTTGGGGGGGTGAGCAGTTCTTC. It codes for CASTETGWGGEQFF.

CDR3 DNA sequence: TGTGCCAGCAGCGAAATGGCAGGGATGAACACTGAAGCTTTCTTT. Its translation: CASSEMAGMNTEAFF. The chain employs TRBV11-3 and TRBJ1-1, with D perhaps TRBD1 (5 bases). Germline values: CDR1 SGHNT, CDR2 YENEEA. The V gene lost 5 bases and the J gene lost 0 bases, with 13 bases spanning the gap. The CDR3 has 15 amino acids.

This clone was recorded a few times. The rearrangement joins TRBV5-6 to TRBJ2-5; D is perhaps TRBD2 (7 bases). The CDR3 length is 15 residues. The V end lost 4 bases, the J end lost 2 bases, and 15 bases lay between the germline ends. Germline CDR1 and CDR2: SGHDT and YYEEEE. This CDR3 is CASSPGGGSQETQYF. CDR3 coding DNA: TGTGCCAGCAGCCCTGGGGGGGGCTCTCAAGAGACCCAGTACTTC.

This clone was seen ten or more times. J is TRBJ2-6 and V is TRBV30; 9 positions agree with TRBD2. CDR1 is GTSNPN and CDR2 is SVGIG in the germline V gene (reference sequence). The junction had 15 bases not matched to a gene; V was cut back by 5 bases and J by 4 bases. This CDR3 spans 18 amino acids. This CDR3 reads CAWSPLRGRDFGANVLTF. In DNA, the CDR3 is TGTGCCTGGTCACCCTTGCGCGGGAGGGATTTCGGGGCCAACGTCCTGACTTTC.

This rearrangement joins TRBV30 to TRBJ1-2; D is ambiguous. The ends were cut back, 2 bases at V and 8 bases at J, with 15 bases in the middle. This CDR3 has 13 residues. Germline V gene sequence: CDR1 GTSNPN, CDR2 SVGIG (reference sequence). CDR3 coding DNA: TGTGCCTGGAGTACGCGGGTCGGGGAGGGCTACACCTTC. This gives the protein CAWSTRVGEGYTF. The full variable domain, with the rest looked up from reference TRBV30 and TRBJ1-2, is SQTIHQWPATLVQPVGSPLSLECTVEGTSNPNLYWYRQAAGRGLQLLFYSVGIGQISSEVPQNLSASRPQDRQFILSSKKLLLSDSGFYLCAWSTRVGEGYTFGSGTRLTVV.

CDR3 region: CASSQFLVAYNSPLHF. DNA of the CDR3: TGCGCCAGCAGCCAGTTCCTGGTGGCTTATAATTCACCCCTCCACTTT. The J gene is TRBJ1-6, the V gene TRBV4-1; D unresolved. Per germline, CDR1 MGHRA and CDR2 YSYEKL. The CDR3 consists of 16 residues. Trimming took off 3 bases at V and 4 bases at J, with 13 bases between the two ends.

This chain connects TRBV7-2 to TRBJ1-1; 8 positions match TRBD1. The CDR3 has 13 residues. Germline V gives CDR1 SGHTA, CDR2 FQGNSA. Germline trimming cut 4 bases from V and 7 bases from J; bases unmatched to any gene: 5. CDR3 loop: CASSSQGQGEAFF. The CDR3 DNA sequence: TGTGCCAGCAGCTCGCAAGGACAGGGTGAAGCTTTCTTT. Supplemented by reference TRBV7-2 and TRBJ1-1, the full variable domain reads GAGVSQSPSNKVTEKGKDVELRCDPISGHTALYWYRQSLGQGLEFLIYFQGNSAPDKSGLPSDRFSAERTGGSVSTLTIQRTQQEDSAVYLCASSSQGQGEAFFGQGTRLTVV.

This chain links TRBV13 with TRBJ2-4, with D hard to call. CDR1 and CDR2 from the germline V gene are PRHDT and FYEKMQ (reference sequence). CDR3 size: 13 residues. The V and J ends lost 5 bases and 9 bases respectively, with 14 bases between them. The chain's CDR3 is CASSPDLEGIQYF. CDR3 bases: TGTGCCAGCAGCCCTGACTTGGAAGGCATTCAGTACTTC.

The chain links TRBV4-1 to TRBJ2-7, with 7 positions matching TRBD1. The V segment lost 4 bases and the J segment 5 bases; nucleotides outside the gene matches: 14. Germline assignment: CDR1 MGHRA and CDR2 YSYEKL. The CDR3 spans 16 residues. As DNA, the CDR3 is TGCGCCAGCAGCCTCCGAGGGGGCCCGCAGCACCACGAGCAGTACTTC. Its translation: CASSLRGGPQHHEQYF.

CDR3 amino acids: CASSPGLGSYEQYF. CDR3 bases: TGTGCCAGCAGCCCAGGACTGGGATCCTACGAGCAGTACTTC. The V and J genes are TRBV5-4 and TRBJ2-7, with a weak D call TRBD2 (5 bases). Germline V gene lookup returns CDR1 SGHNT and CDR2 YYREEE (reference sequence). With 4 bases removed from V and 1 base from J, the gap between germline ends came to 12 bases. CDR3 length equals 14 residues.

Concerning this clone: A read error may produce the germline difference seen at one junction end. The J gene is TRBJ2-1, the V gene TRBV6-5, with D unclear. CDR1 is MNHEY, CDR2 SVGAGI, per germline. This CDR3 comprises 13 residues. CDR3 DNA sequence: TGTACCAGCATCGGTTCCGGTTACAATGAGCAGTTCTTC. It specifies CTSIGSGYNEQFF.

The rearrangement joins TRBV7-8 to TRBJ1-1; D remains unclear. CDR3 length: 13 amino acids. CDR1 SGHVS and CDR2 FQNEAQ come from the germline V gene. Trimming stripped 4 bases from V and 5 bases from J, with 11 bases between. The CDR3 region is CASSSGSWTEAFF. The CDR3 DNA reads as TGTGCCAGCAGCTCGGGGAGTTGGACTGAAGCTTTCTTT.

V gene TRBV11-3 combines with J gene TRBJ2-7; the D gene is possibly TRBD2 (6 bases). CDR1 and CDR2 from the germline V gene are SGHNT and YENEEA. The V and J ends lost 6 bases and 0 bases respectively, with 9 bases between them. This CDR3 spans 13 amino acids. CDR3 nucleotide sequence: TGTGCCAGCAGTCGGGACTTCTCCTACGAGCAGTACTTC. Its protein is CASSRDFSYEQYF.

This clone was observed a few times. The chain employs TRBV5-4 and TRBJ1-2; tentatively, D is TRBD1 (6 bases). The V end lost 4 bases, the J end lost 6 bases, and 13 bases lay between the germline ends. Germline lookup yields CDR1 SGHNT and CDR2 YYREEE (reference sequence). The CDR3 has 13 residues. The CDR3 DNA sequence: TGTGCCAGCAGCGTACAGGGCGTCCATGGCTACACCTTC. Translation: CASSVQGVHGYTF.

The rearrangement uses TRBV10-3 and TRBJ2-7; maybe TRBD2 (5 bases). Germline assignment: CDR1 ENHRY and CDR2 SYGVKD. The CDR3 has 12 residues. V lost 8 bases and J 1 base, leaving 9 bases between the germline ends. CDR3 in DNA: TGTGCCATCCGAGGAGGATCCTACGAGCAGTACTTC. This translates into CAIRGGSYEQYF.